Below are 18 T cell receptor beta chains sequenced from a single sample in a study of CD8+ T cells in alopecia areata (dated by TCRdb to the late 2010s). The treatment or condition label on this specimen signifies: oral pan-JAK inhibitor, 5-10 mg twice daily. The library was built by means of the immunoSEQ multiplex PCR assay. To provide template for TCR sequencing, every sample had RNA extracted and reverse transcribed into cDNA. TCRdb re-hosts the immuneACCESS table, in-frame sequences only. Its copies lack some clones; in the studies checked, an unresolved V gene accounts for under half of them, and the cause for the rest is not known. This sample lists roughly 180,000 clones; about 47% were detected once. Roughly 9.1% of the sample is in the top ten clones. The source material was CD8+ T cells sorted from blood, sampled around week 53, from a patient treated with tofacitinib. These receptors all come from a human donor with alopecia areata.

This clone was seen only a few times. The rearrangement links TRBV29-1 to TRBJ2-1; TRBD2 aligns across 9 bases. CDR3 length equals 14 residues. Trimming cost V 4 bases and J 6 bases; bases outside gene matches: 7. From germline, CDR1 is SQVTM and CDR2 ANQGSEA. The CDR3 protein is CSVVTLAGLNEQFF. The CDR3 DNA reads as TGCAGCGTTGTTACCCTAGCGGGGCTCAATGAGCAGTTCTTC.

In this sample, this clone turned up a few times. The chain employs TRBV7-8 and TRBJ2-7; weak D call: TRBD2 (5 bases). V gave up 5 bases and J gave up 6 bases, with 8 bases separating them. Germline-derived CDR1 and CDR2 are SGHVS and FQNEAQ. The CDR3 spans 11 residues. CDR3: CASSLGVEQYF. In DNA form, the CDR3 reads TGTGCCAGCAGCCTCGGGGTCGAGCAGTACTTC.

This clone was counted a few times. This rearrangement joins TRBV4-3 to TRBJ2-1, with D tentatively TRBD1 (5 bases). This CDR3 has 15 amino acids. Trimming cost V 0 bases and J 12 bases, with 18 bases left between them. The germline V gene has CDR1 LGHNA and CDR2 YSLEER. Written as DNA, the CDR3 is TGCGCCAGCAGCCAAGATACCCCTTCGGACAATTCGCAGTTCTTC. It specifies CASSQDTPSDNSQFF.

V usage is TRBV15 and J usage is TRBJ2-5; 9 bases agree with TRBD1. V was pared by 1 base and J by 5 bases, with 11 bases of the junction left unmatched. CDR1 and CDR2 (germline): LNHNV, YYDKDF (reference sequence). This CDR3 comprises 17 residues. DNA of the CDR3: TGTGCCACCAGCAGAGTCAAGTGGGACAGGGAGGGGGAGACCCAGTACTTC. It translates to CATSRVKWDREGETQYF.

The rearrangement joins TRBV4-1 to TRBJ1-1; D gene unclear. This CDR3 region has 14 residues. Between the trimmed V and J ends, which lost 3 bases and 1 base, there was a span of 9 bases. CDR1 and CDR2 (germline): MGHRA, YSYEKL. This CDR3 reads CASSQPDKNTEAFF. Written as DNA, the CDR3 is TGCGCCAGCAGCCAGCCCGACAAGAACACTGAAGCTTTCTTT.

This chain links TRBV6-5 with TRBJ2-3; D is possibly TRBD2 (5 bases). Germline values: CDR1 MNHEY, CDR2 SVGAGI. Trimming shortened V by 0 bases and J by 2 bases, and 12 bases separated the two germline ends. CDR3 length: 16 residues. The CDR3 nucleotides are TGTGCCAGCAGTTACTCGAGGGAAGGGTTCACAGATACGCAGTATTTT. Translated, it gives CASSYSREGFTDTQYF.

This rearrangement joins TRBV7-9 to TRBJ2-7; D may be TRBD1 (6 bases). Between the trimmed V and J ends, which lost 5 bases and 4 bases, there was a span of 15 bases. Looked up from germline, CDR1 is SEHNR and CDR2 is FQNEAQ (reference sequence). The CDR3 is 14 residues long. DNA of the CDR3: TGTGCCAGCAGCCCCCGGGACATGGTATACGAGCAGTACTTC. Its protein product is CASSPRDMVYEQYF.

This clone was counted a few times. The gene calls are TRBV27 and TRBJ1-1; D perhaps matches TRBD1 (6 bases). V shed 8 bases and J shed 1 base, with 11 bases lying between them. Looked up from germline, CDR1 is MNHEY and CDR2 is SMNVEV (reference sequence). The CDR3 extends over 13 amino acids. The CDR3 DNA is TGTGCCAGCCGTAGGACAGCGAACACTGAAGCTTTCTTT. Its protein is CASRRTANTEAFF.

The chain carries TRBV9 and TRBJ1-5; tentative D call: TRBD1 (5 bases). Between the trimmed V and J ends, which lost 1 base and 3 bases, there was a span of 14 bases. Per the germline V gene, CDR1 is SGDLS and CDR2 is YYNGEE. The CDR3 has 16 residues. The CDR3 DNA reads as TGTGCCAGCAGCGTAACGTGCAGGGTTAACAATCAGCCCCAGCATTTT. Translated, it gives CASSVTCRVNNQPQHF.

The genes are TRBV4-3 and TRBJ2-5, with D unclear. Germline V gene lookup returns CDR1 LGHNA and CDR2 YSLEER. V lost 0 bases and J 5 bases, leaving 19 bases between the germline ends. There are 17 residues in the CDR3. CDR3 region: CASSQDRVATPIETQYF. The CDR3 DNA is TGCGCCAGCAGCCAAGATAGAGTAGCTACACCTATCGAGACCCAGTACTTC.

This clone has a single count. This rearrangement joins TRBV30 to TRBJ2-3; 13 nucleotides match TRBD2. The CDR3 covers 15 residues. Germline values: CDR1 GTSNPN, CDR2 SVGIG (reference sequence). V gave up 2 bases and J gave up 4 bases; unmatched junction bases: 3. In DNA form, the CDR3 reads TGTGCCTGGAGTTCGACTAGCGGGGGGCCAGATACGCAGTATTTT. Its translation is CAWSSTSGGPDTQYF.

This chain links TRBV30 with TRBJ2-5; 9 positions match TRBD1. Germline-derived CDR1 and CDR2 are GTSNPN and SVGIG (reference sequence). CDR3 length equals 12 residues. V shed 5 bases and J 7 bases; nucleotides not matched to a gene: 5. The CDR3 reads CAWEDRGRTQYF. CDR3 nucleotide sequence: TGTGCCTGGGAGGACAGGGGAAGGACCCAGTACTTC. The full variable domain, in which reference TRBV30 and TRBJ2-5 provide the parts outside the CDR3, is SQTIHQWPATLVQPVGSPLSLECTVEGTSNPNLYWYRQAAGRGLQLLFYSVGIGQISSEVPQNLSASRPQDRQFILSSKKLLLSDSGFYLCAWEDRGRTQYFGPGTRLLVL.

The chain uses TRBV7-6 and TRBJ2-1, with TRBD1 identical over 7 bases. J lost 5 bases, V lost 4 bases, and 8 bases had no gene match. The CDR3 is 15 residues long. The germline V gene encodes CDR1 SGHVS and CDR2 FNYEAQ. CDR3 in amino acids: CASSYAQGPDNEQFF. The CDR3 DNA follows: TGTGCCAGCAGCTACGCACAGGGGCCCGACAATGAGCAGTTCTTC.

The chain joins TRBV4-1 to TRBJ2-2, with D unclear. Germline CDR1 and CDR2: MGHRA and YSYEKL. The CDR3 is 13 residues long. Deletions cut 7 bases from V and 0 bases from J, with 6 bases between. The CDR3 nucleotides read TGCGCCAGCAACCATCCGAACACCGGGGAGCTGTTTTTT. Protein product: CASNHPNTGELFF.

On this clone: One end of the junction does not line up with germline, which may come from a read error. The J gene is TRBJ2-5, the V gene TRBV7-7; tentatively, D is TRBD2 (6 bases). Germline values: CDR1 SSHAT, CDR2 FNYEAQ (reference sequence). This CDR3 has 15 residues. The CDR3 protein is CASSRIGGPQETQYF. For the CDR3, the DNA is TGTGCTAGCAGCCGAATCGGGGGACCACAAGAGACCCAGTACTTC. The full variable domain, in which reference TRBV7-7 and TRBJ2-5 provide the parts outside the CDR3, is GAGVSQSPRYKVTKRGQDVTLRCDPISSHATLYWYQQALGQGPEFLTYFNYEAQPDKSGLPSDRFSAERPEGSISTLTIQRTEQRDSAMYRCASSRIGGPQETQYFGPGTRLLVL.

The gene calls are TRBV27 and TRBJ1-1, with no clear D. The CDR3 sequence is 13 residues long. Germline-derived CDR1 and CDR2 are MNHEY and SMNVEV (reference sequence). Trimming stripped 1 base from V and 11 bases from J, with 14 bases between. The CDR3, as DNA: TGTGCCAGCAGTTTATTGTCGGGCCCGGGGGCTTTCTTT. It specifies CASSLLSGPGAFF.

This sequence joins TRBV27 and TRBJ2-1; 12 positions agree with TRBD2. This CDR3 spans 19 amino acids. The trim removed 7 bases at V and 4 bases at J, leaving 17 bases unmatched. Germline-derived CDR1 and CDR2 are MNHEY and SMNVEV (reference sequence). CDR3 in DNA: TGTGCCAGCACCCCCCGGGCTAGCGGGGGGGGAATGGGTTACAATGAGCAGTTCTTC. It translates to CASTPRASGGGMGYNEQFF.

Remarks on this clone: Other DNA variants within this sample encode the same CDR3. This chain links TRBV10-3 with TRBJ2-5, with TRBD1 as a possible D gene (5 bases). V lost 2 bases and J 5 bases, leaving 9 bases between the germline ends. There are 13 residues in the CDR3. CDR1 is ENHRY, CDR2 SYGVKD, per germline. In nucleotides, the CDR3 is TGTGCCATCAGTGAGGGGGCAGGGGAGACCCAGTACTTC. This sequence encodes CAISEGAGETQYF.